This is a list of T cell receptor beta chains from one sample in a study of blood T cell repertoires in COVID-19. Sequenced by immunoSEQ multiplex PCR; TCRdb stores in-frame clones only, minus some. The sample records 84,000 or so clones, around 90% being singletons. Source material: peripheral blood. The receptor set was obtained from an older man with acute or convalescent COVID-19. CDR3s leave out the opening cysteine and the closing phenylalanine or tryptophan. A D gene is named only where the DNA matches it firmly.

J: TRBJ1-2
V: TRBV4-1
D: .
CDR3: ASSQGTQTNYGYT

J: TRBJ1-4
V: TRBV6-1
D: .
CDR3: ASSENRLSEKLF

J: TRBJ1-1
V: TRBV28
D: .
CDR3: ASKRTEAF

J: TRBJ2-1
V: TRBV7-2
D: .
CDR3: ASSLGRGGYNEQF

J: TRBJ2-1
V: TRBV6-2/TRBV6-3
D: TRBD2
CDR3: ASSYSTGGGQF

J: TRBJ2-7
V: TRBV6-5
D: TRBD2
CDR3: ASRPRGGPYEQY

J: TRBJ2-7
V: TRBV6-2/TRBV6-3
D: TRBD2
CDR3: ASSNPTLVAGGDYEQY

J: TRBJ2-1
V: TRBV7-2
D: .
CDR3: ASSYAKSSYNEQF

J: TRBJ1-2
V: TRBV25-1
D: .
CDR3: ASSAMVGQGHGYT

J: TRBJ2-1
V: TRBV7-2
D: .
CDR3: ASSFEGGPHNEQF

J: TRBJ1-2
V: TRBV7-9
D: .
CDR3: ASSGANPMPYGYT

J: TRBJ1-6
V: TRBV27
D: TRBD1
CDR3: ASKGARNSPLH

J: TRBJ2-1
V: TRBV9
D: .
CDR3: ASSGQGGKGSYNEQF

J: TRBJ2-7
V: TRBV7-3
D: TRBD1
CDR3: ASSLTGGSSEQY

J: TRBJ2-1
V: TRBV7-9
D: TRBD1
CDR3: ASSPIPAGTGSTNEQF

J: TRBJ1-2
V: TRBV19
D: .
CDR3: ASSIWAEPKNYGYT

J: TRBJ2-3
V: TRBV9
D: .
CDR3: ASSATQGPLDTQY

J: TRBJ1-2
V: TRBV18
D: .
CDR3: ASSPPDNDYGYT

J: TRBJ2-3
V: TRBV14
D: .
CDR3: ASSKSPTAADTQY

J: TRBJ2-7
V: TRBV15
D: .
CDR3: ATSREGPYEQY

J: TRBJ2-7
V: TRBV27
D: TRBD2
CDR3: ASTSFGGGKLKQY

J: TRBJ2-1
V: TRBV25-1
D: TRBD1
CDR3: ASSERGTGGANEQF

J: TRBJ2-3
V: TRBV18
D: TRBD2
CDR3: ASSLSGTSDTQY

J: TRBJ2-7
V: TRBV10-2
D: TRBD1
CDR3: ASGDRGLPYEQY

J: TRBJ1-1
V: TRBV29-1
D: .
CDR3: SVAGFPNTEAF

J: TRBJ2-7
V: TRBV4-3
D: .
CDR3: ASSQARHLDREQY

J: TRBJ1-6
V: TRBV28
D: .
CDR3: ASSLGGARNSPLH

J: TRBJ1-2
V: TRBV5-1
D: TRBD1
CDR3: ASSSDRHRGIANYGYT

J: TRBJ2-7
V: TRBV9
D: .
CDR3: ASSEGLRGGDEQY

J: TRBJ2-2
V: TRBV23-1
D: .
CDR3: ASSANTGELF

J: TRBJ1-4
V: TRBV5-1
D: TRBD1
CDR3: ASSRWTGVDEKLF

J: TRBJ2-6
V: TRBV5-1
D: .
CDR3: ASSTTGTGANVLT

J: TRBJ2-7
V: TRBV18
D: .
CDR3: ASSPGSGLYEQY

J: TRBJ2-3
V: TRBV19
D: TRBD1
CDR3: ASSLGGPDTQY

J: TRBJ2-1
V: TRBV27
D: TRBD2
CDR3: ASSMTSGGPSYNEQF

J: TRBJ2-1
V: TRBV4-1
D: .
CDR3: ASSSPGTSNEQF

J: TRBJ2-3
V: TRBV9
D: TRBD1
CDR3: ASGNPTGDVPDTQY

J: TRBJ2-1
V: TRBV7-2
D: TRBD1
CDR3: ASSLAVTGGDEQF

J: TRBJ2-6
V: TRBV19
D: TRBD1
CDR3: ASTRQGSGANVLT

J: TRBJ2-1
V: TRBV6-2/TRBV6-3
D: TRBD2
CDR3: ASSYSGGSQF

J: TRBJ2-7
V: TRBV4-3
D: TRBD1
CDR3: ASSQDHRAGGVQKY

J: TRBJ2-4
V: TRBV5-1
D: TRBD2
CDR3: ASSLGAGEVRNIQY

J: TRBJ1-5
V: TRBV15
D: .
CDR3: ATSRDWQAGDQPQH

J: TRBJ2-2
V: TRBV10-1
D: TRBD1
CDR3: ARETGETGELF

J: TRBJ1-1
V: TRBV6-1
D: .
CDR3: ASSEDPGWDTEAF

J: TRBJ1-2
V: TRBV6-5
D: TRBD1
CDR3: ASRKTGEGGYT

J: TRBJ1-2
V: TRBV29-1
D: .
CDR3: SVDAGHNYGYT

J: TRBJ2-1
V: TRBV20-1
D: .
CDR3: SASQAGLSYNEQF